The clone carrying this TCR beta chain has just a few counts. No antigen is known for it. TCRdb re-called the 5' RACE reads through MiXCR, storing one row per CDR3 protein. The profile shows around 450,000 distinct CDR3 sequences, 20% of them singletons. In germline, CDR1 is SGHAT, CDR2 FQNNGV. Trimming removed 5 bases from V and 3 bases from J, with 18 bases in between. There are 16 residues in the CDR3. These data come from a study of T-cell memory formation after mild COVID-19. Overall study context: TCR clusters mostly belonged to single donors.

Study findings and constraints: A second wave expanding day 15 to 37 was CD4+-biased; contracting clones were balanced. Pre-infection memory contained some responding clones, which suggested that cross-reactive memory had joined. CM and EM subsets held most contracting CD4+ clones; EMRA held CD8+ ones.

The sequence derives from an adult woman who had mild COVID-19 (a few samples of this study predate the infection). Cell type and time point are not known. Material for sequencing was PBMCs or a T cell subset sorted from them (not recorded which). This rearrangement joins TRBV11-2 to TRBJ2-3, with D possibly being TRBD1 (5 bases). In DNA, the CDR3 is TGTGCCAGCAGCCGGCAAAAGGGGAAGACTACAGATACGCAGTATTTT. Translation: CASSRQKGKTTDTQYF.